This T cell receptor (beta chain) stems from a study of control samples from healthy donors and cancer patients. From germline, CDR1 is MNHEY and CDR2 SMNVEV (reference sequence). The CDR3 is 16 amino acids. V lost 2 bases, J lost 3 bases, and 13 bases lay in between. Clones were read by immunoSEQ multiplex PCR, and TCRdb kept only the in-frame ones, dropping some. The table has some 15,000 clones, 93% seen once. This clonotype originated in a man older than 75 with lung cancer. Sequences were obtained from PBMCs. The chain uses TRBV27 and TRBJ2-2, with D maybe TRBD2 (7 bases). CDR3 amino acids: CASSLGGASDTGELFF. CDR3 in DNA: TGTGCCAGCAGTTTAGGGGGGGCGTCGGACACCGGGGAGCTGTTTTTT.